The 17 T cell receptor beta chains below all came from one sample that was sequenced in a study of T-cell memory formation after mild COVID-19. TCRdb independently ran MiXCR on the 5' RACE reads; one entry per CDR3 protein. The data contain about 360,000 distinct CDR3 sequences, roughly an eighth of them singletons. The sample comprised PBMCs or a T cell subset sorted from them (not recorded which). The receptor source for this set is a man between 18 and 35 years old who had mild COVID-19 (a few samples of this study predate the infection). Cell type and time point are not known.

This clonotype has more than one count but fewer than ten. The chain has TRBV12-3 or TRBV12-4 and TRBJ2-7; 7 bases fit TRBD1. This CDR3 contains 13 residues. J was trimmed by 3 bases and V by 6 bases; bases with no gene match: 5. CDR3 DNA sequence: TGTGCCAGCAGACTGGGGGACAGCTACGAGCAGTACTTC. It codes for CASRLGDSYEQYF.

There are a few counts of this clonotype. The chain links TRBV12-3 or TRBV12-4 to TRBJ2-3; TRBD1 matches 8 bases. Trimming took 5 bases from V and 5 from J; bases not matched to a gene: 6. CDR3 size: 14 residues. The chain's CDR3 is CASSLGQGRDTQYF. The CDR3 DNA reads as TGTGCCAGCAGTCTCGGACAGGGCCGAGATACGCAGTATTTT.

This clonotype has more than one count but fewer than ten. The CDR3 loop is CTSSQDLSEQYF. The CDR3 DNA follows: TGCACCAGCAGCCAAGATCTGTCCGAGCAGTACTTC. The chain employs TRBV1 and TRBJ2-7. TRBV1 is annotated as a pseudogene. The CDR3 has 12 residues.

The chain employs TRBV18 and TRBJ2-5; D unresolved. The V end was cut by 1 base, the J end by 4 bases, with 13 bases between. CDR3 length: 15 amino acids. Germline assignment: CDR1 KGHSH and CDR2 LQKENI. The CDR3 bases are TGTGCCAGCTCACCACAGTCAGGCGTTGGAGAGACCCAGTACTTC. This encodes CASSPQSGVGETQYF.

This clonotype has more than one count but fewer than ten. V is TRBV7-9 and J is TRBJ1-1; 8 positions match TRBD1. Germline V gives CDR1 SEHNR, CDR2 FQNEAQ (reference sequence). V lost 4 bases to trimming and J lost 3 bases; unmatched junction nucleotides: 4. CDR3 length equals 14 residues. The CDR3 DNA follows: TGTGCCAGCAGCTCCACAGGGGGTTACACTGAAGCTTTCTTT. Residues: CASSSTGGYTEAFF.

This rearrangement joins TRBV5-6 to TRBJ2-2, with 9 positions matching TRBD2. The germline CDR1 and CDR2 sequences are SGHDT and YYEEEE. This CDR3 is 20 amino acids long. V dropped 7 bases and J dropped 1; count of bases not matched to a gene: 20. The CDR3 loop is CASASGLAGPYRKNTGELFF. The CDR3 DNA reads TGTGCCAGCGCCTCCGGTCTAGCGGGGCCCTACAGAAAGAACACCGGGGAGCTGTTTTTT.

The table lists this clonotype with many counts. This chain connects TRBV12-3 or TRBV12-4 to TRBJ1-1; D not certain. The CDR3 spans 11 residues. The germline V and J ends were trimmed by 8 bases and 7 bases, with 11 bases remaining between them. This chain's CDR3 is CASWFADEAFF. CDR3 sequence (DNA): TGTGCCAGCTGGTTCGCGGATGAAGCTTTCTTT.

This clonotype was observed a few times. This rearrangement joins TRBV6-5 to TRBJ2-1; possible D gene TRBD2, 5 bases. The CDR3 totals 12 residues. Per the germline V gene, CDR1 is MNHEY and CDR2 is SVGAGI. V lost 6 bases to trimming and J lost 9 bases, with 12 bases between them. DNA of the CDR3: TGTGCCAGCAGCCCTGGCGGGCTTGAGCAGTTCTTC. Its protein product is CASSPGGLEQFF.

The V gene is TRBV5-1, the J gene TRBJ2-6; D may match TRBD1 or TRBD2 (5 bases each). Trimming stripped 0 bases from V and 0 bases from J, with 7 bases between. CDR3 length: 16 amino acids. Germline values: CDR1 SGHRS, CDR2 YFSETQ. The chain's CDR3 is CASSLGGVSGANVLTF. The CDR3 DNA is TGCGCCAGCAGCTTGGGAGGGGTCTCTGGGGCCAACGTCCTGACTTTC.

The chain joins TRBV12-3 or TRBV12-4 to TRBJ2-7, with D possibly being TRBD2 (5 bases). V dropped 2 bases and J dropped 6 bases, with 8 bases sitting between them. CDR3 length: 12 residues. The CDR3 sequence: CASSLHRGEQYF. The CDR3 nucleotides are TGTGCCAGCAGTTTACACCGGGGCGAGCAGTACTTC.

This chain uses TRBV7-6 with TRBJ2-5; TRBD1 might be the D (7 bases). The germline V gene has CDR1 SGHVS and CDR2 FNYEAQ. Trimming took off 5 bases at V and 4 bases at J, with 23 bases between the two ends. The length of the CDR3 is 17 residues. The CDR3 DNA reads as TGTGCCAGCAGCCGAGGAGGAGGGGGCTTTAACCGAGAGACCCAGTACTTC. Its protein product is CASSRGGGGFNRETQYF.

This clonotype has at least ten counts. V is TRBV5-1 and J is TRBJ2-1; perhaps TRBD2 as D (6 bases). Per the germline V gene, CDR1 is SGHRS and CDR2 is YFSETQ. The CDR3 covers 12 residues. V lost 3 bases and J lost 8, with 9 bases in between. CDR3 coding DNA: TGCGCCAGCAGCTATCGACTAGATGAGCAGTTCTTC. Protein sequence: CASSYRLDEQFF.

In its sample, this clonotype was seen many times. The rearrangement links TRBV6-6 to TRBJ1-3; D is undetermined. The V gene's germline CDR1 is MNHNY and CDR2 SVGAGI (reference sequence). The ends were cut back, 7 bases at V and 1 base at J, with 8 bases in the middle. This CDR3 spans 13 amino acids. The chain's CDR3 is CASIQQSGNTIYF. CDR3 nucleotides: TGTGCCAGCATCCAACAATCTGGAAACACCATATATTTT.

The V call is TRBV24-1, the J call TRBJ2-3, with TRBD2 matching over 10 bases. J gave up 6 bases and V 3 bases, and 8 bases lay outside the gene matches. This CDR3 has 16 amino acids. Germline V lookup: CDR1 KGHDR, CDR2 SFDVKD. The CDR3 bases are TGTGCCACCAGTGATACCGGGACTAGCGCGGCGGATACGCAGTATTTT. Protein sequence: CATSDTGTSAADTQYF.

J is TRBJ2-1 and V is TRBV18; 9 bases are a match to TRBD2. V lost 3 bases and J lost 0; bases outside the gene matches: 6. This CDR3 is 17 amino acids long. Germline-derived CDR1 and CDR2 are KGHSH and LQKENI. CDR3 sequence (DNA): TGTGCCAGCTCACCGACCGGAGCGGGGGGCTCCTACAATGAGCAGTTCTTC. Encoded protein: CASSPTGAGGSYNEQFF.

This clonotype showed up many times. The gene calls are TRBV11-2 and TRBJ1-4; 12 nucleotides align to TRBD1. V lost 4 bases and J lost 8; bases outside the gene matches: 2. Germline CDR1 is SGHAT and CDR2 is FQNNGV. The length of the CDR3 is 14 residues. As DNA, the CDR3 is TGTGCCAGCAGCTGGGGACAGGGGGCGGAAAAACTGTTTTTT. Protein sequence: CASSWGQGAEKLFF. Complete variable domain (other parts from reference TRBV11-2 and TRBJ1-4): EAGVAQSPRYKIIEKRQSVAFWCNPISGHATLYWYQQILGQGPKLLIQFQNNGVVDDSQLPKDRFSAERLKGVDSTLKIQPAKLEDSAVYLCASSWGQGAEKLFFGSGTQLSVL.

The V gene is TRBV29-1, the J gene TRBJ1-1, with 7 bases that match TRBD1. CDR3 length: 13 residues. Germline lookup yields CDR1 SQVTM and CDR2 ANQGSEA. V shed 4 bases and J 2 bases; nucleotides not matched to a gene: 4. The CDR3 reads CSVVGQSNTEAFF. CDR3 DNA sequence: TGCAGCGTTGTGGGACAGAGCAACACTGAAGCTTTCTTT.